Here is one TCR beta chain with its context. This sample stems from a study of blood T cell repertoires in COVID-19. About the research overall: COVID-19 samples collected from the United States, Italy and Spain covered acute and convalescent phases. Nucleic acid was either cDNA or gDNA, and it came from T cells, B-cell-depleted T cells, or PBMCs.

J gave up 6 bases and V 5 bases, and 4 bases lay outside the gene matches. The CDR3 runs 13 residues. The germline V gene encodes CDR1 KGHDR and CDR2 SFDVKD. The assay was immunoSEQ multiplex PCR, and TCRdb's table has in-frame clones only and misses some. This sample has 400,000 to 550,000 clones, with about 89% found just once. What was sequenced was peripheral blood. This receptor was obtained from a young woman with acute or convalescent COVID-19. The chain has TRBV24-1 and TRBJ2-3, with 7 bases matching TRBD2. CDR3 DNA sequence: TGTGCCACCAGTGGCGGGGGTGTGGATACGCAGTATTTT. Amino acid sequence: CATSGGGVDTQYF.